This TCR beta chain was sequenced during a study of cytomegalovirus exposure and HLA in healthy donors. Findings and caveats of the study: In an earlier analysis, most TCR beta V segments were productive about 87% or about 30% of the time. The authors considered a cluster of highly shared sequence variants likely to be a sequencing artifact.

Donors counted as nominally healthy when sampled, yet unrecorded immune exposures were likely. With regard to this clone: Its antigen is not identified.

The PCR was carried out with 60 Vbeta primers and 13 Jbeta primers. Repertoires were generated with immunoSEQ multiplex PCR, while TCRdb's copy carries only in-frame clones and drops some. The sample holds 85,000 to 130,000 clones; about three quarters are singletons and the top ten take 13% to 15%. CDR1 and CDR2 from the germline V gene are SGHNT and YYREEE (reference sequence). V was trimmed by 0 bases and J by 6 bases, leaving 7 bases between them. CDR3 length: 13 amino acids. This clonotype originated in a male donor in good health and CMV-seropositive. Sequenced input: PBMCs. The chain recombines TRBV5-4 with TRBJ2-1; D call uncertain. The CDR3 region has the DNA TGTGCCAGCAGCTTGGCCTACTCCAATGAGCAGTTCTTC. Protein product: CASSLAYSNEQFF.